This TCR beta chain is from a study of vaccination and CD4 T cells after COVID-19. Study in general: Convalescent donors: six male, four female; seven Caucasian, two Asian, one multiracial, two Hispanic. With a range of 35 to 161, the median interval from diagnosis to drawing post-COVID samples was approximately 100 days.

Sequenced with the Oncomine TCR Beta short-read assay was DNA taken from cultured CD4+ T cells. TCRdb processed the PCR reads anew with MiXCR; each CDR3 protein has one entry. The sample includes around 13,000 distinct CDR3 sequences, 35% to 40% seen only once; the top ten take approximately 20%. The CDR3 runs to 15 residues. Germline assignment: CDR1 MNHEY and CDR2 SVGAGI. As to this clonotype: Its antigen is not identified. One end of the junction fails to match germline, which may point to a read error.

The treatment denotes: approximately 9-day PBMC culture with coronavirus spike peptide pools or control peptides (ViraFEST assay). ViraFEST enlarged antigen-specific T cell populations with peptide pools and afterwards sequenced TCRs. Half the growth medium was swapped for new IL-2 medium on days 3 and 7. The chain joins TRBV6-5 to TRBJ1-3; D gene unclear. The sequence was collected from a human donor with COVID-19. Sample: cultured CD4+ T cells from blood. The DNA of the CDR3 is TGTGCCAGCGGTTACTTACTGGGCTCTGGAAACACCATATATTTT. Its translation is CASGYLLGSGNTIYF.